This T cell receptor (beta chain) was identified during a study of cytomegalovirus exposure and HLA in healthy donors. Study results and limitations: CMV antigen specificity was confirmed in vitro for a few CMV-associated chains. Later analysis reportedly placed an Asian-associated ancestry cluster below the approximately 730-donor mean in N-insertions. Being productive about 87% or about 30% of the time was typical of most TCR beta V segments in an earlier analysis.

The primer mix had 60 Vbeta and 13 Jbeta primers. The data were produced by immunoSEQ multiplex PCR, yet TCRdb's version contains in-frame clones alone and is incomplete. The sample contains fewer than 200,000 clones, over 70% of which appear only once. Germline V gene sequence: CDR1 MDHEN, CDR2 SYDVKM. The CDR3 runs to 16 residues. The germline V and J ends were trimmed by 3 bases and 10 bases, with 19 bases remaining between them. In regard to this clone: Its antigen is currently unknown.

Donors had nominal health at sampling but likely had unrecorded immune exposures. The sample was PBMCs. The chain recombines TRBV28 with TRBJ1-6; possible D gene TRBD1, 6 bases. The clonotype comes from a young woman in good health and CMV-seronegative. The CDR3, as DNA: TGTGCCAGCAGTTTTTTGGGGGACATAGCAAGATCACCCCTCCACTTT. This sequence encodes CASSFLGDIARSPLHF.